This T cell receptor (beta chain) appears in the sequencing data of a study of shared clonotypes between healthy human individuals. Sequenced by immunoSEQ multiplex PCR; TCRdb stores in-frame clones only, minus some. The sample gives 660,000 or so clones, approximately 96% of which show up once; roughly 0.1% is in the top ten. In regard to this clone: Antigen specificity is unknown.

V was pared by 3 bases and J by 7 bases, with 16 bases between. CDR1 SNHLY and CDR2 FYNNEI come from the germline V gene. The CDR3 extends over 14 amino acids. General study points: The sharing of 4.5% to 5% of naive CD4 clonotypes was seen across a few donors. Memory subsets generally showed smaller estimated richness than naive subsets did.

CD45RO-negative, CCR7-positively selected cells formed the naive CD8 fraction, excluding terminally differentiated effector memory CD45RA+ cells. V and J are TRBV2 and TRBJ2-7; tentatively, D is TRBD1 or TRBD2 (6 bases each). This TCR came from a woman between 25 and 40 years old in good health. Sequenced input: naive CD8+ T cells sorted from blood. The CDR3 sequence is CASSEGGERGEQYF. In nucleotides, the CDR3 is TGTGCCAGCAGTGAGGGGGGCGAACGAGGAGAGCAGTACTTC.